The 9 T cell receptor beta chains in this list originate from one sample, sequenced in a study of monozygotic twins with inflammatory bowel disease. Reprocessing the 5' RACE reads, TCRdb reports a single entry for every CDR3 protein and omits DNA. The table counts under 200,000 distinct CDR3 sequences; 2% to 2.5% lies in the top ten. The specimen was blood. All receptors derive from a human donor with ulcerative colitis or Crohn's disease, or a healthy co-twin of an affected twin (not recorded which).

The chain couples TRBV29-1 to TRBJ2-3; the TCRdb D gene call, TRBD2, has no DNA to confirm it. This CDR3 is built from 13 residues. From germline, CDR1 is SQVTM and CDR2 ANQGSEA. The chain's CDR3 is CSVVDGRTDTQYF.

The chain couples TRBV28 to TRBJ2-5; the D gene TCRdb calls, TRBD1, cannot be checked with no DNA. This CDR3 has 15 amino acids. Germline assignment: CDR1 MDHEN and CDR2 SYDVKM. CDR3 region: CASSSLGQGQETQYF.

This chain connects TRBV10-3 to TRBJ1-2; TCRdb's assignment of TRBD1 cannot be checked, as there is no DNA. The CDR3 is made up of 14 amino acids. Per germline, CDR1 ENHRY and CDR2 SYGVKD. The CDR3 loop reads CAISDLEGNYGYTF.

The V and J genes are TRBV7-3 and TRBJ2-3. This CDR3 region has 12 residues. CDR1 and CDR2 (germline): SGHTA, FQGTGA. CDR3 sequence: CASSSVEDTQYF.

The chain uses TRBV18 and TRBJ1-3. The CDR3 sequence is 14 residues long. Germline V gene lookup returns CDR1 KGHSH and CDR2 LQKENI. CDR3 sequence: CASSLPDSGNTIYF.

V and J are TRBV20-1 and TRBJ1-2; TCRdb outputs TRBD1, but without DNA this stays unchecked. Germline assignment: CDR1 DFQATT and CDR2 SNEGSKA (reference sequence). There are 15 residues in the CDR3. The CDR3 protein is CSARDQGGLLYGYTF.

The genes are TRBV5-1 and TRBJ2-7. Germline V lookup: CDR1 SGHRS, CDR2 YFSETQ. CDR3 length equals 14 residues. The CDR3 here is CASSLTGTPYEQYF.

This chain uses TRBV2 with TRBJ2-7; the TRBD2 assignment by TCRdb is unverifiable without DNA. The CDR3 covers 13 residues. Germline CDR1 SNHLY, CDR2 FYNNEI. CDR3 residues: CASRDGLASEQYF.

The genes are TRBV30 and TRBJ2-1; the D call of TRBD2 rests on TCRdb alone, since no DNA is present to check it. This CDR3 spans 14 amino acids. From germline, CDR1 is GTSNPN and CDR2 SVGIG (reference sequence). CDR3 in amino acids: CAWSVSGGAYEQFF.